This T cell receptor beta chain was identified during a study of blood T cell repertoires in COVID-19. Turning to the study itself: Italy, Spain and the United States were the sources of the convalescent and acute COVID-19 samples.

The repertoire was sequenced with immunoSEQ multiplex PCR; TCRdb's copy has only in-frame clones and lacks some. The repertoire includes 29,000 or so clones, 85% to 90% of them detected once, and about 12% sits in the top ten. The CDR3 is 13 amino acids. Trimming removed 6 bases from V and 8 bases from J, with 13 bases in between. The germline gives CDR1 LGHDT, CDR2 YNNKEL (reference sequence). Sequencing was done on a sample of peripheral blood. V gene TRBV3-1 (or the pseudogene TRBV3-2) combines with J gene TRBJ2-2; D may be TRBD2 (6 bases). The clonotype was recovered from a human donor in a cohort sampled during active COVID-19. The donor label of this sample is uncertain. The CDR3 DNA sequence: TGTGCCAGCAGAACTAGCTTGTCGGGGGAGCTGTTTTTT. Its translation is CASRTSLSGELFF.